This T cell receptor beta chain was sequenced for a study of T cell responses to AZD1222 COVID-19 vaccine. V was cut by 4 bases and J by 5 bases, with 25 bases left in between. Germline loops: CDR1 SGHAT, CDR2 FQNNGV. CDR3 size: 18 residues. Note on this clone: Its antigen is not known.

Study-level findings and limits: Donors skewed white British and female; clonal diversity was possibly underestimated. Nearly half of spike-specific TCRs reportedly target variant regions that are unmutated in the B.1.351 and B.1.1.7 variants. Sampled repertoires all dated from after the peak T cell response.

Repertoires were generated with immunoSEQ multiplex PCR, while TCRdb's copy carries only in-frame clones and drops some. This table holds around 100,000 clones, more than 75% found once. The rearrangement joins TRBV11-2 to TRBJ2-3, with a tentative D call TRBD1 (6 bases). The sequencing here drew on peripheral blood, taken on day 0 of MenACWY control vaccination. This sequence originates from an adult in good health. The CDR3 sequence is CASSSRAGQTFKLDTQYF. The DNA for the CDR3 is TGTGCCAGCAGCTCACGGGCCGGACAGACCTTTAAACTAGATACGCAGTATTTT.